The present T cell receptor beta chain was sequenced within a study of T cells after yellow fever vaccination. Across the whole study: Low-cell-number fractions were prepared with SMART-Seq v4 Ultra Low Input.

Broader study findings: Clonotypes shared by both compartments, CD4 and CD8, made up a small share. The booster response re-showed most primary clones: 96% CD4, over 80% CD8.

Generation of TCR cDNA used 5'RACE template switching (which added a universal primer site and UMIs). One entry per CDR3 protein, called by TCRdb with MiXCR from the 5' RACE reads. The sample holds roughly 500,000 distinct CDR3 sequences, around 21% seen once. About this clonotype: The antigen is unknown.

The material sequenced was PBMCs, taken 15 days after the yellow fever booster vaccination. The receptor was isolated from a young man who received the YFV17D yellow fever vaccine.

For the CDR3, the DNA is TGCGCCAGCAGCTTGACAGGGGGCGCCGGCCTGGGATACGAGCAGTACTTC. It translates to CASSLTGGAGLGYEQYF. This chain joins TRBV5-1 and TRBJ2-7; the match to TRBD1 covers 9 bases. V trimming: 1 base; J trimming: 4 bases; junction bases outside the gene matches: 12. This CDR3 spans 17 amino acids. Germline V CDR1 and CDR2: SGHRS, YFSETQ.